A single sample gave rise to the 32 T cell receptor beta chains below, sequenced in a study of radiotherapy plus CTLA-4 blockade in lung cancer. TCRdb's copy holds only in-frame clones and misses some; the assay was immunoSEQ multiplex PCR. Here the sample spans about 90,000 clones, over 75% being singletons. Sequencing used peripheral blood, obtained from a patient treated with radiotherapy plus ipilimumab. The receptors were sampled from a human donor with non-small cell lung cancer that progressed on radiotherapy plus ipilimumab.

The DNA of the CDR3 is TGTGCCAGTAGTATGTCAGGACTGGGGAACTATGGCTACACCTTC. Its protein is CASSMSGLGNYGYTF. The chain is built from TRBV19 and TRBJ1-2; D not resolved. V lost 3 bases and J 2 bases, leaving 13 bases between the germline ends. The germline V gene has CDR1 LNHDA and CDR2 SQIVND (reference sequence). The CDR3 length is 15 residues.

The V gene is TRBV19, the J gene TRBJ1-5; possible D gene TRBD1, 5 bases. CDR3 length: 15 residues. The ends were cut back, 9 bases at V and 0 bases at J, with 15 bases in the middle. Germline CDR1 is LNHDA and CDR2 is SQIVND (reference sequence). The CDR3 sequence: CASNRNTYSNQPQHF. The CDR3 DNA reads TGTGCCAGCAACAGGAATACTTATAGCAATCAGCCCCAGCATTTT.

The CDR3 sequence: CASSFPGQTYEQYF. The CDR3 coding sequence is TGTGCCAGCTCATTTCCGGGACAGACCTACGAGCAGTACTTC. The chain has TRBV18 and TRBJ2-7, with 7 bases matching TRBD1. Germline V CDR1 and CDR2: KGHSH, LQKENI. The CDR3 runs 14 residues. The V gene end was trimmed by 5 bases and the J gene end by 2 bases; junction bases not matched to a gene: 6.

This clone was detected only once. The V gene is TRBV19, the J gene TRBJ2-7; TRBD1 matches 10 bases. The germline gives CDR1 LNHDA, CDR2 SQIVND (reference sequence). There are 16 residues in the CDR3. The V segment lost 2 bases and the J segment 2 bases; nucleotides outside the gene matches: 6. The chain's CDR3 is CASSILPGQGPYEQYF. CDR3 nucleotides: TGTGCCAGTAGTATATTACCGGGACAGGGGCCCTACGAGCAGTACTTC.

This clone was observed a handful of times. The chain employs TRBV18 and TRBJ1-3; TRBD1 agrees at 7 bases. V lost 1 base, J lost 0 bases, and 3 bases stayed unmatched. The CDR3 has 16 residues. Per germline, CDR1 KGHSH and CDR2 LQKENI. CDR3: CASSPQGAISGNTIYF. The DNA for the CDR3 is TGTGCCAGCTCACCACAGGGGGCTATCTCTGGAAACACCATATATTTT.

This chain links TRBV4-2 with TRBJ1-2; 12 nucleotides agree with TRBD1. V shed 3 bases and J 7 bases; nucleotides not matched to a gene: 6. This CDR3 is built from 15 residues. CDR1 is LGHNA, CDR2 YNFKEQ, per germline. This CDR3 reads CASSQPGQGAGGYTF. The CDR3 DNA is TGTGCCAGCAGCCAGCCGGGACAGGGGGCGGGTGGCTACACCTTC.

The CDR3 loop reads CASSSLGGTGSTDTQYF. DNA for the CDR3: TGCGCCAGCAGCTCGTTGGGTGGGACAGGTAGCACAGATACGCAGTATTTT. The chain recombines TRBV5-1 with TRBJ2-3, with TRBD1 matching 8 bases. The length of the CDR3 is 17 residues. Germline lookup yields CDR1 SGHRS and CDR2 YFSETQ. V was pared by 3 bases and J by 0 bases, with 9 bases of the junction left unmatched.

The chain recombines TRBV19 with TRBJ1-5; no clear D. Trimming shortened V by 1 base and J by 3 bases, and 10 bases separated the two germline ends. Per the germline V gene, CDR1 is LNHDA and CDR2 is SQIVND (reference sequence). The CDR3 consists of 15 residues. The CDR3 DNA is TGTGCCAGTAGTATAGGGAAAGGGTACAATCAGCCCCAGCATTTT. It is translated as CASSIGKGYNQPQHF.

The CDR3 sequence: CASGGSSYEQYF. The CDR3, as DNA: TGTGCCAGCGGGGGGAGCTCCTACGAGCAGTACTTC. This chain connects TRBV2 to TRBJ2-7, with D perhaps TRBD2 (6 bases). Germline V gives CDR1 SNHLY, CDR2 FYNNEI. The V end lost 8 bases, the J end lost 0 bases, and 8 bases lay between the germline ends. The CDR3 has 12 amino acids. Full variable domain (outside the CDR3, taken from reference TRBV2 and TRBJ2-7): EPEVTQTPSHQVTQMGQEVILRCVPISNHLYFYWYRQILGQKVEFLVSFYNNEISEKSEIFDDQFSVERPDGSNFTLKIRSTKLEDSAMYFCASGGSSYEQYFGPGTRLTVT.

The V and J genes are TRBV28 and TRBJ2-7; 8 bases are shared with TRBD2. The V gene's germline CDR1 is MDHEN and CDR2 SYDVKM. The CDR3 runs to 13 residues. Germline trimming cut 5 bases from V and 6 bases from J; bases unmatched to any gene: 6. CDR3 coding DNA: TGTGCCAGCAGTAACCGGGGGGGAGGCGAGCAGTACTTC. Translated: CASSNRGGGEQYF.

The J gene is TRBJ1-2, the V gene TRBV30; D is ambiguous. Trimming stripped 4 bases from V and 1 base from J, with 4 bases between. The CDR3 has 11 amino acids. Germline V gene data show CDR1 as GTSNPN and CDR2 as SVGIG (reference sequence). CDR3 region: CAWTVNYGYTF. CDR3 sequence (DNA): TGTGCCTGGACAGTTAACTATGGCTACACCTTC. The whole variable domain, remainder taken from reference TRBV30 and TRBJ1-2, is SQTIHQWPATLVQPVGSPLSLECTVEGTSNPNLYWYRQAAGRGLQLLFYSVGIGQISSEVPQNLSASRPQDRQFILSSKKLLLSDSGFYLCAWTVNYGYTFGSGTRLTVV.

The CDR3 is CAWAPPGQGDTEAFF. CDR3 nucleotide sequence: TGTGCCTGGGCACCGCCGGGACAGGGGGACACTGAAGCTTTCTTT. The V call is TRBV30, the J call TRBJ1-1; 11 bases fit TRBD1. The CDR3 is 15 amino acids. Germline trimming cut 5 bases from V and 3 bases from J; bases unmatched to any gene: 8. CDR1 is GTSNPN and CDR2 is SVGIG in the germline V gene (reference sequence).

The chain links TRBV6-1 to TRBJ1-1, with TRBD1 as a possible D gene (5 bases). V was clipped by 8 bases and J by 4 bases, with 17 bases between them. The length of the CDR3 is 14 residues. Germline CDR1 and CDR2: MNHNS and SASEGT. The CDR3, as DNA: TGTGCCAGCGAGACATGGGCAGGGTTCACTGAAGCTTTCTTT. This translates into CASETWAGFTEAFF.

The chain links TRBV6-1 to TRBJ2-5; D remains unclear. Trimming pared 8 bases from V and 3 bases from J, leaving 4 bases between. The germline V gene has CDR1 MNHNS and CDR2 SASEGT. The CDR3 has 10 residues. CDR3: CASSEETQYF. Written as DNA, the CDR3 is TGTGCCAGCTCAGAAGAGACCCAGTACTTC.

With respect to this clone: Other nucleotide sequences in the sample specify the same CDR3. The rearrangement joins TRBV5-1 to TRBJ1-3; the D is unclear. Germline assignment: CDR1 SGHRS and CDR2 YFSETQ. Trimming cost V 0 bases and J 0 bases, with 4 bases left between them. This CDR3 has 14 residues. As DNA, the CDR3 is TGCGCCAGCAGCTTGGGGAGCTCTGGAAACACCATATATTTT. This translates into CASSLGSSGNTIYF.

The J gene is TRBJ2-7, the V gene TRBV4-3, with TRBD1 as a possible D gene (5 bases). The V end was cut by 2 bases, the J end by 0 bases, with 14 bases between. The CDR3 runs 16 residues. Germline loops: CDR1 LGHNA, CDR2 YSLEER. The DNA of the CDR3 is TGCGCCAGCAGCCAAAGAGCCGACAGTCCCTCCTACGAGCAGTACTTC. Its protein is CASSQRADSPSYEQYF.

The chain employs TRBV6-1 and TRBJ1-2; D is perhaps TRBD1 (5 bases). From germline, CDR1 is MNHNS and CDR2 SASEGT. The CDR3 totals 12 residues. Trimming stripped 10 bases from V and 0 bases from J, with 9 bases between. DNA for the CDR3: TGTGCCACAAAAGGGGCTAACTATGGCTACACCTTC. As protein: CATKGANYGYTF.

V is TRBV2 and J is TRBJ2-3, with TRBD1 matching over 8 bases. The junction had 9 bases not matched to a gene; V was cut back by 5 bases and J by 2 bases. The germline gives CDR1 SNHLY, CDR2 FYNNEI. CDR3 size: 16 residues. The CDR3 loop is CASSSMTGVTTDTQYF. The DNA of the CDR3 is TGTGCCAGCAGTTCCATGACAGGGGTTACCACAGATACGCAGTATTTT.

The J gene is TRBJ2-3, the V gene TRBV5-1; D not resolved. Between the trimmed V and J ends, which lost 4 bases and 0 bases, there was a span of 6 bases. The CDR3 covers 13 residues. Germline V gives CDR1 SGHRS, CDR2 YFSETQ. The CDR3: CASSLRSTDTQYF. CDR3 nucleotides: TGCGCCAGCAGCCTTAGAAGCACAGATACGCAGTATTTT.

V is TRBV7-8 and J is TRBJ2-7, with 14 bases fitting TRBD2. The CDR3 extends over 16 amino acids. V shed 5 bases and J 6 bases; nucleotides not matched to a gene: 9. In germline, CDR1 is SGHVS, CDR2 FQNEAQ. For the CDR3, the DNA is TGTGCCAGCAGCCCCCCGGGACTAGCGGGAGTAACCGAGCAGTACTTC. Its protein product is CASSPPGLAGVTEQYF.

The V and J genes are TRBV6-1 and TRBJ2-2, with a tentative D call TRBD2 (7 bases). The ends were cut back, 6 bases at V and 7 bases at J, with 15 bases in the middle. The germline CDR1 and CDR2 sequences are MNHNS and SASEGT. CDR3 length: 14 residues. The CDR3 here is CASRTGGAGGELFF. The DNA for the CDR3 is TGTGCCAGCAGGACGGGGGGCGCAGGCGGGGAGCTGTTTTTT.

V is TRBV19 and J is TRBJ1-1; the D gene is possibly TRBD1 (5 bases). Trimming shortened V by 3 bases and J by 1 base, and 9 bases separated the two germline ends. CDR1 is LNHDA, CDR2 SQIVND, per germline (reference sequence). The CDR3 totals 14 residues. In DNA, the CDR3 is TGTGCCAGTAGTATGGGGCGGAGGAACACTGAAGCTTTCTTT. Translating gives CASSMGRRNTEAFF.

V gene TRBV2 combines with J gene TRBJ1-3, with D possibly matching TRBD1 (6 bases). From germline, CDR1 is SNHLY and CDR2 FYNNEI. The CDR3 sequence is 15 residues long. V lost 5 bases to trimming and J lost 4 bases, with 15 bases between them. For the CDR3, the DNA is TGTGCCAGCAGTCGGGGGGGCGCGTACGGAAACACCATATATTTT. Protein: CASSRGGAYGNTIYF.

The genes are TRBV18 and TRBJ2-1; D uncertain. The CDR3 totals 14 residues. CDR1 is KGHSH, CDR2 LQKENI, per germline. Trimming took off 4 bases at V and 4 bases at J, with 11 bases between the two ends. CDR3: CASSQLTKYNEQFF. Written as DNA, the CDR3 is TGTGCCAGCTCACAGCTTACTAAATACAATGAGCAGTTCTTC. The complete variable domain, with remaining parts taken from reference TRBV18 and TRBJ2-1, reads NAGVMQNPRHLVRRRGQEARLRCSPMKGHSHVYWYRQLPEEGLKFMVYLQKENIIDESGMPKERFSAEFPKEGPSILRIQQVVRGDSAAYFCASSQLTKYNEQFFGPGTRLTVL.

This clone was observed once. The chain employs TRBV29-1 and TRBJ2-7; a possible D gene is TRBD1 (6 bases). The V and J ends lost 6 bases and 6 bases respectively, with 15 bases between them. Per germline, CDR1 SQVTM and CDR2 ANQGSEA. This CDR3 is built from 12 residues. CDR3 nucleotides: TGCAGCGTCGCACAGGGATCGGTCGAGCAGTACTTC. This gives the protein CSVAQGSVEQYF.

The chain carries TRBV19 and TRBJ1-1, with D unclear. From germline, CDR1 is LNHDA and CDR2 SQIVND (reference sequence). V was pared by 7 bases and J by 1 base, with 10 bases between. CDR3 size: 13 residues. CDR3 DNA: TGTGCCAGTAAAGACACAAGGAACACTGAAGCTTTCTTT. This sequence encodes CASKDTRNTEAFF. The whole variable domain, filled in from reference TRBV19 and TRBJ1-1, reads DGGITQSPKYLFRKEGQNVTLSCEQNLNHDAMYWYRQDPGQGLRLIYYSQIVNDFQKGDIAEGYSVSREKKESFPLTVTSAQKNPTAFYLCASKDTRNTEAFFGQGTRLTVV.

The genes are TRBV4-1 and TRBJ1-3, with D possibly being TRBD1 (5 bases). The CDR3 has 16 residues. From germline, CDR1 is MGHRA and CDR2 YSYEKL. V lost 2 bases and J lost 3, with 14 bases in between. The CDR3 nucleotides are TGCGCCAGCAGCCAACATGGGGACCAACTTGGAAACACCATATATTTT. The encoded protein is CASSQHGDQLGNTIYF.

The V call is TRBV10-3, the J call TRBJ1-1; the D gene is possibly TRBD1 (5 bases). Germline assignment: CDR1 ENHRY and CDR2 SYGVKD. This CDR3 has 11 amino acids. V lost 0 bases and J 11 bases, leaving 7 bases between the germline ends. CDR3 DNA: TGTGCCATCAGTGAGTCTTGGGGGGCTTTCTTT. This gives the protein CAISESWGAFF.

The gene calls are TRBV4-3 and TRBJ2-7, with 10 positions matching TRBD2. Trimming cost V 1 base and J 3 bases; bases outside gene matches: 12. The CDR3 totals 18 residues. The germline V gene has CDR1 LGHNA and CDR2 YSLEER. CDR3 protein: CASSQVGTRLAGVYEQYF. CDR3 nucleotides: TGCGCCAGCAGCCAAGTGGGCACCCGCCTAGCGGGAGTCTACGAGCAGTACTTC.

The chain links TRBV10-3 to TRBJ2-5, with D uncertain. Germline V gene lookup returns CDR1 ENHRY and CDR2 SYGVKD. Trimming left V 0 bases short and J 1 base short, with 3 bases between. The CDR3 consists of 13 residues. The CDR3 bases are TGTGCCATCAGTGAGTCAAGCCAAGAGACCCAGTACTTC. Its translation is CAISESSQETQYF.

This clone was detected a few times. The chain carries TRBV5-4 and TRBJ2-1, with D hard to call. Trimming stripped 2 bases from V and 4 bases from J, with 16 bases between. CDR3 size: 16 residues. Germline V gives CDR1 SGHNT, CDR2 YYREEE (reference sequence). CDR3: CASSFSPRWEYNEQFF. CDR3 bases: TGTGCCAGCAGCTTTTCTCCCAGATGGGAATACAATGAGCAGTTCTTC.

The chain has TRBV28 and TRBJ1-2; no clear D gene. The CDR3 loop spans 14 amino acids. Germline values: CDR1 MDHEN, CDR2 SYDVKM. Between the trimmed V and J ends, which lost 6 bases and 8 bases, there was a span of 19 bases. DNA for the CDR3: TGTGCCAGCAGCACGCAGGCCTGGCTGTTGGGCTACACCTTC. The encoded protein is CASSTQAWLLGYTF.